A selection of T cell receptor beta chains follows, all from one sample in a study of blood T cell repertoires in COVID-19. Clones were read by immunoSEQ multiplex PCR, and TCRdb kept only the in-frame ones, dropping some. The top ten hold 0.95% to 1.5% of the sample, which has 380,000 or so clones, 70% to 90% seen once. Sequenced sample: peripheral blood. The receptors stem from a middle-aged man with acute or convalescent COVID-19. Each CDR3 is given with its conserved first and last residue. A D gene is named only where the DNA matches it firmly.

V gene,J gene,D gene,CDR3 protein,CDR3 DNA
TRBV7-2,TRBJ2-1,TRBD1,CASSSGTGYHNEQFF,TGTGCCAGCAGCTCGGGGACAGGGTACCACAATGAGCAGTTCTTC
TRBV9,TRBJ1-1,TRBD1,CASSVVGTGEAFF,TGTGCCAGCAGCGTAGTTGGGACAGGTGAAGCTTTCTTT
TRBV5-1,TRBJ2-1,TRBD1,CASSPGQGAYNEQFF,TGCGCCAGCAGCCCGGGACAGGGAGCCTACAATGAGCAGTTCTTC
TRBV4-1,TRBJ2-1,TRBD2,CASSQGLASNEQFF,TGCGCCAGCAGCCAAGGACTAGCGAGTAATGAGCAGTTCTTC
TRBV3-1/TRBV3-2,TRBJ2-5,TRBD2,CASSPPSREISETQYF,TGTGCCAGCAGCCCCCCATCGCGGGAGATTTCAGAGACCCAGTACTTC
TRBV19,TRBJ2-4,TRBD1,CASTMGQGARIQYF,TGTGCCAGTACCATGGGCCAGGGGGCCCGAATTCAGTACTTC
TRBV10-3,TRBJ2-5,-,CAISESNSQETQYF,TGTGCCATCAGTGAGTCGAACAGCCAAGAGACCCAGTACTTC
TRBV13,TRBJ1-2,-,CASSPPGDGYGYTF,TGTGCCAGCAGCCCCCCCGGGGATGGGTATGGCTACACCTTC
TRBV6-5,TRBJ2-7,-,CATFYYEQYF,TGTGCCACCTTTTACTACGAGCAGTACTTC
TRBV18,TRBJ2-4,-,CASSPPLGSRAKNIQYF,TGTGCCAGCTCACCACCTTTGGGCTCTCGAGCCAAAAACATTCAGTACTTC
TRBV7-3,TRBJ1-2,-,CASSLQGGDGGGYTF,TGTGCCAGCAGCTTACAAGGAGGGGATGGTGGTGGCTACACCTTC